A single sample is the source of the 8 T cell receptor beta chains below, sequenced in a study of T-cell reconstitution after alpha-beta-depleted transplantation in children. Preparation of the TCRbeta library used unique molecular identifiers. TCRdb re-analysed the PCR reads in MiXCR, keeping a single row per CDR3 protein. The data contain around 700,000 distinct CDR3 sequences, 13% of them singletons. This material consisted of PBMCs, taken before TCRalphabeta/CD19-depleted stem cell transplant. The receptors originated from a girl aged 2-10 years with congenital amegakaryocytic thrombocytopenia, due to receive a stem cell transplant.

At least ten counts were recorded for this clonotype. V usage is TRBV5-6 and J usage is TRBJ1-6, with 9 bases that match TRBD1. The CDR3 has 15 residues. Germline V gene data show CDR1 as SGHDT and CDR2 as YYEEEE. Trimming took 2 bases from V and 6 from J; bases not matched to a gene: 3. For the CDR3, the DNA is TGTGCCAGCAGCTTCCGGGACAGGGCTAATTCACCCCTCCACTTT. Encoded protein: CASSFRDRANSPLHF.

This clonotype was picked up many times. The chain carries TRBV28 and TRBJ2-7; D is perhaps TRBD1 (6 bases). The CDR3 covers 16 residues. V lost 6 bases, J lost 1 base, and 19 bases lay in between. In germline, CDR1 is MDHEN, CDR2 SYDVKM. CDR3 DNA: TGTGCCAGCAGCTCTCAGGCCGGGACACGTTCCTACGAGCAGTACTTC. It encodes CASSSQAGTRSYEQYF.

This clonotype came up a few times. The V gene is TRBV5-1, the J gene TRBJ2-2; 11 nucleotides match TRBD2. This CDR3 region has 14 residues. Looked up from germline, CDR1 is SGHRS and CDR2 is YFSETQ. V lost 7 bases to trimming and J lost 5 bases; unmatched junction nucleotides: 4. The CDR3 loop is CASFLAGGTGELFF. CDR3 coding DNA: TGCGCCAGCTTCCTAGCGGGAGGAACCGGGGAGCTGTTTTTT.

The chain combines TRBV4-1 with TRBJ2-7; D is uncertain. Per germline, CDR1 MGHRA and CDR2 YSYEKL. V was shortened by 5 bases and J by 2 bases, with 10 bases between the two germline ends. This CDR3 comprises 13 residues. In DNA form, the CDR3 reads TGCGCCAGCAGCGGGGTTTTAACCTACGAGCAGTACTTC. This translates into CASSGVLTYEQYF.

This clonotype showed up many times. The germline gene is not matched at one end of the junction; a read error may be the cause. CDR3 protein: CASSYGRAYEQYF. The CDR3 nucleotides read TGCGCCAGCAGCTATGGGAGGGCCTACGAGCAGTACTTC. This chain joins TRBV6-5 and TRBJ2-7; TRBD2 agrees at 7 bases. The CDR3 totals 13 residues. CDR1 MNHEY and CDR2 SVGAGI come from the germline V gene.

There are many counts of this clonotype. This chain connects TRBV5-1 to TRBJ2-1; 9 bases align to TRBD1. CDR3 length: 14 amino acids. Germline values: CDR1 SGHRS, CDR2 YFSETQ. V lost 4 bases and J lost 3; bases outside the gene matches: 2. For the CDR3, the DNA is TGCGCCAGCAGCCCGGGACAGGGCTACAATGAGCAGTTCTTC. The encoded protein is CASSPGQGYNEQFF.

This clonotype has ten or more counts. This CDR3 is CAIQSGSKDEQFF. The DNA for the CDR3 is TGTGCCATCCAGAGCGGGAGTAAGGATGAGCAGTTCTTC. This chain joins TRBV10-3 and TRBJ2-1, with 8 nucleotides matching TRBD2. This CDR3 contains 13 residues. V lost 8 bases and J lost 8; bases outside the gene matches: 8. In germline, CDR1 is ENHRY, CDR2 SYGVKD.

Turning to this clonotype: With a much larger clone just one base away, this may be a read error. The rearrangement uses TRBV20-1 and TRBJ1-1; D perhaps matches TRBD1 (5 bases). CDR1 and CDR2 from the germline V gene are DFQATT and SNEGSKA (reference sequence). V lost 3 bases to trimming and J lost 2 bases, with 13 bases between them. The CDR3 totals 14 residues. The CDR3, as DNA: TGCAGTGCTAGTAGGGGACCGTTTAACACTGAAGCTTTCTTT. Translation: CSASRGPFNTEAFF.